These T cell receptor beta chains were read from a single sample in a study of T cell changes during pregnancy in multiple sclerosis. Sequencing used immunoSEQ multiplex PCR; TCRdb keeps in-frame clones, though not all of them. The table includes 95,000 to 100,000 clones, approximately 92% detected once. Sequenced here: peripheral blood, sampled in the second trimester of pregnancy. The source is a female donor with multiple sclerosis, enrolled in a pregnancy study. Each CDR3 is given with its conserved first and last residue.

j_gene	v_gene	CDR3aa
TRBJ1-3	TRBV7-9	CASSLVQKGNTIYF
.	TRBV15	CATSRDPGYEQYF
TRBJ1-1	TRBV30	CAWGAGTEAFF
TRBJ2-2	TRBV19	CASSAPGDTGELFF
TRBJ2-1	TRBV5-1	CASSFTGTGLVNEQFF
TRBJ2-3	TRBV19	CASSLTSGPTDTQYF
TRBJ2-1	TRBV5-1	CASSFRERNEQFF
TRBJ1-5	TRBV6-6	CASHGRENQPQHF
TRBJ2-3	TRBV18	CASSPRGSSDTQYF
TRBJ2-7	TRBV27	CASSFSRTGREQYF
TRBJ1-2	TRBV27	CASSLSAGQRVGYTF
TRBJ2-1	TRBV7-9	CASGGGGGSSYNEQFF
TRBJ1-4	TRBV2	CASSTDRVDEKLFF
TRBJ2-3	TRBV10-1	CASSEPGQGPDTQYF
TRBJ2-7	TRBV18	CASSPLELWEQYF
TRBJ2-5	TRBV5-1	CASTRQGDPLATQYF
TRBJ1-5	TRBV7-2	CASSLVGSQPQHF
TRBJ1-2	TRBV27	CASSPRQGSGYTF
TRBJ1-2	TRBV28	CASSPGFLYGYTF
TRBJ1-4	TRBV21-1	CASSNLSTRQGATNEKLFF
TRBJ2-2	TRBV5-1	CASSYRVGNTGELFF
TRBJ1-5	TRBV28	CASSYIGQNNQPQHF
TRBJ2-2	TRBV5-1	CASSSQGENTGELFF
TRBJ1-1	TRBV25-1	CASTMRTGGTETEAFF
TRBJ2-7	TRBV9	CASSVGGTTYEQYF
TRBJ1-2	TRBV6-4	CASSDSEQGLIEYGYTF
TRBJ1-5	TRBV7-2	CASSLGGTGDQPQHF
TRBJ1-5	TRBV27	CASSRQGAYQPQHF
TRBJ1-2	TRBV2	CASSDGGRDVRGYTF
TRBJ2-7	TRBV5-1	CASSTSQTYEQYF
TRBJ2-3	TRBV13	CASSTEDRISTDTQYF
TRBJ2-3	TRBV30	CAWSSGRASDTQYF
TRBJ1-5	TRBV6-5	CASRSRDRDNQPQHF
TRBJ2-7	TRBV5-4	CASSFTGTSGRYF
TRBJ1-1	TRBV7-9	CASSLVGRLSTEAFF
TRBJ1-2	TRBV6-1	CASTTGSGYTF
TRBJ2-5	TRBV28	CASTPRGDFETQYF
TRBJ2-6	TRBV15	CATSRPSGTGVLSGANVLTF